This T cell receptor (beta chain) was retrieved from a study of T cell responses to AZD1222 COVID-19 vaccine. Overall study findings and caveats: Clonal diversity was possibly underestimated; the donors were predominantly white British and more often female. Without day 14 samples, only post-peak T cell repertoires were studied. Nearly half of spike-specific TCRs reportedly target unmutated variant regions.

Generated by immunoSEQ multiplex PCR, the TCRdb table keeps only in-frame clones and is missing some. The data contain about 190,000 clones, almost 95% of them singletons. This CDR3 region has 14 residues. Germline V gives CDR1 MNHEY, CDR2 SVGAGI. This clone was seen once. Its antigen is as yet unknown. Sequencing used peripheral blood, obtained on day 0 of AZD1222 vaccination. The clonotype was recovered from an adult in good health. The chain employs TRBV6-5 and TRBJ2-2; D remains unclear. CDR3 nucleotide sequence: TGTGGCGCGGTCGATAAGAGGAACACCGGGGAGCTGTTTTTT. Translating it yields CGAVDKRNTGELFF.